These 5 T cell receptor beta chains were all obtained from the same sample, sequenced in a study of control samples from healthy donors and cancer patients. Libraries were prepared by immunoSEQ multiplex PCR; TCRdb keeps only in-frame clonotypes and omits some of them. Of around 70,000 clones listed, approximately 94% are singletons. Sequenced input: blood. Receptors were obtained from a woman in her thirties in good health.

This chain uses TRBV19 with TRBJ1-2, with a weak D call TRBD1 (5 bases). The V end lost 5 bases, the J end lost 11 bases, and 21 bases lay between the germline ends. CDR3 length equals 14 residues. The V gene's germline CDR1 is LNHDA and CDR2 SQIVND (reference sequence). This CDR3 reads CASSPAGPASGYTF. The CDR3 nucleotides read TGTGCCAGTAGTCCCGCGGGACCCGCGAGTGGGTACACCTTC.

The rearrangement links TRBV5-1 to TRBJ1-1; possible D gene TRBD1, 5 bases. V lost 0 bases to trimming and J lost 9 bases, with 12 bases between them. The CDR3 is 13 residues long. Germline-derived CDR1 and CDR2 are SGHRS and YFSETQ. The CDR3 DNA is TGCGCCAGCAGCTTGGGAAGAGGGGATCAAGCTTTCTTT. As protein: CASSLGRGDQAFF.

The chain uses TRBV30 and TRBJ2-1; no reliable D call. Trimming took 0 bases from V and 5 from J, leaving 5 bases between them. Germline loops: CDR1 GTSNPN, CDR2 SVGIG (reference sequence). The CDR3 extends over 12 amino acids. This chain's CDR3 is CAWSVVDNEQFF. Here the CDR3 DNA reads TGTGCCTGGAGTGTAGTAGACAATGAGCAGTTCTTC.

The V gene is TRBV27, the J gene TRBJ1-2; D gene ambiguous. This CDR3 region has 12 residues. V was shortened by 5 bases and J by 2 bases, with 6 bases between the two germline ends. Per germline, CDR1 MNHEY and CDR2 SMNVEV (reference sequence). The CDR3 loop is CASSPGNYGYTF. In DNA form, the CDR3 reads TGTGCCAGCAGTCCGGGGAACTATGGCTACACCTTC.

This clone was recorded once. CDR3 loop: CASSQAPALYGYTF. The CDR3 DNA reads TGCGCCAGCAGCCAAGCTCCCGCTCTCTATGGCTACACCTTC. The chain employs TRBV4-1 and TRBJ1-2; D remains ambiguous. This CDR3 region has 14 residues. Trimming took off 1 base at V and 4 bases at J, with 10 bases between the two ends. In germline, CDR1 is MGHRA, CDR2 YSYEKL.